The T cell receptor beta chain described here comes from a study of blood T cell repertoires in COVID-19. Study-level background: Both acute and convalescent COVID-19 samples were obtained from the United States, Italy and Spain.

In the authors' workflow: The assay estimated nucleated cells by amplifying reference gene primers. The table came from immunoSEQ multiplex PCR; TCRdb's copy has only in-frame clones and leaves some out. V and J calls and clone size are as listed in that table; D and trimming were resolved from the DNA. The table records about 39,000 clones, around 85% of them present only once. The CDR3 extends over 16 amino acids. Germline assignment: CDR1 SNHLY and CDR2 FYNNEI. The ends lost 1 base at V and 5 bases at J; junction bases unmatched: 6. This TCR derives from a man aged 55 to 70 with acute or convalescent COVID-19. Material for sequencing was peripheral blood. The chain combines TRBV2 with TRBJ1-5, with TRBD1 matching over 9 bases. For the CDR3, the DNA is TGTGCCAGCAGTGAAGGACAGGGGGTCACCGATCAGCCCCAGCATTTT. Amino acid sequence: CASSEGQGVTDQPQHF. Full variable domain (remainder filled in from reference TRBV2 and TRBJ1-5): EPEVTQTPSHQVTQMGQEVILRCVPISNHLYFYWYRQILGQKVEFLVSFYNNEISEKSEIFDDQFSVERPDGSNFTLKIRSTKLEDSAMYFCASSEGQGVTDQPQHFGDGTRLSIL.